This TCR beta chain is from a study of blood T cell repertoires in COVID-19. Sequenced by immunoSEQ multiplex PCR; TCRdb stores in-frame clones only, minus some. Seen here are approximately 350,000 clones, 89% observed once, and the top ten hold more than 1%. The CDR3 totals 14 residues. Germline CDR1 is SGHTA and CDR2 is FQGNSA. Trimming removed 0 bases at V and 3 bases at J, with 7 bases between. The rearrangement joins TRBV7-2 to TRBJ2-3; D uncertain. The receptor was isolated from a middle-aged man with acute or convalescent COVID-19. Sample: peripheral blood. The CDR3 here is CASSLALYTDTQYF. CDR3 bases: TGTGCCAGCAGCTTAGCCCTCTATACAGATACGCAGTATTTT.